This T cell receptor beta chain was identified in a study of blood T cell repertoires in COVID-19. This clone has a single count. The table came from immunoSEQ multiplex PCR; TCRdb's copy has only in-frame clones and leaves some out. The sample shows hundreds of thousands of clones, around 87% of them seen only once. The sequence was obtained from a woman in her fifties or sixties with COVID-19, enrolled during active disease. The sequenced sample consisted of peripheral blood.

The CDR3 loop is CATSGPEAFF. CDR3 sequence (DNA): TGTGCCACCTCCGGTCCTGAAGCTTTCTTT. The V call is TRBV19, the J call TRBJ1-1; D call uncertain. Germline V lookup: CDR1 LNHDA, CDR2 SQIVND (reference sequence). The CDR3 runs 10 residues. V was pared by 10 bases and J by 6 bases, with 9 bases between.